The 14 T cell receptor beta chains presented below share a single source sample, sequenced in a study of OX40 agonist ivuxolimab in advanced cancers. The protocol was immunoSEQ multiplex PCR, while the TCRdb copy is restricted to in-frame clones and leaves out a portion. The sample shows over 70,000 clones, about 93% of them seen only once. Sample: CD4+ or CD8+ T cells sorted from blood, taken in a trial of the OX40 agonist ivuxolimab. These receptors all come from an adult with an advanced solid tumor such as melanoma, head and neck, liver or kidney cancer.

This rearrangement joins TRBV4-1 to TRBJ1-1; no firm D call. CDR1 is MGHRA and CDR2 is YSYEKL in the germline V gene. The CDR3 is made up of 14 amino acids. V was pared by 3 bases and J by 0 bases, with 8 bases between. The CDR3 protein is CASSHPALNTEAFF. CDR3 nucleotides: TGCGCCAGCAGCCACCCGGCCTTGAACACTGAAGCTTTCTTT.

The rearrangement joins TRBV7-2 to TRBJ2-2; D gene unclear. The CDR3 runs to 13 residues. Germline values: CDR1 SGHTA, CDR2 FQGNSA. V lost 1 base and J 5 bases, leaving 5 bases between the germline ends. In DNA form, the CDR3 reads TGTGCCAGCAGCTTAGGGGGAACCGGGGAGCTGTTTTTT. Amino acid sequence: CASSLGGTGELFF.

The genes are TRBV5-1 and TRBJ2-3; D is perhaps TRBD1 (5 bases). V was pared by 0 bases and J by 5 bases, with 19 bases between. CDR3 size: 17 residues. Germline V lookup: CDR1 SGHRS, CDR2 YFSETQ. CDR3 DNA sequence: TGCGCCAGCAGCTTGGCCCCCGAACCAGGGTTTCGAGATACGCAGTATTTT. Translated: CASSLAPEPGFRDTQYF. Full variable domain (missing parts from reference TRBV5-1 and TRBJ2-3): KAGVTQTPRYLIKTRGQQVTLSCSPISGHRSVSWYQQTPGQGLQFLFEYFSETQRNKGNFPGRFSGRQFSNSRSEMNVSTLELGDSALYLCASSLAPEPGFRDTQYFGPGTRLTVL.

V and J are TRBV4-1 and TRBJ2-1; 11 bases fit TRBD2. This CDR3 has 16 residues. Germline CDR1 is MGHRA and CDR2 is YSYEKL. V shed 1 base, J shed 3 bases, and the junction held 2 bases outside the gene matches. In nucleotides, the CDR3 is TGCGCCAGCAGCCAAGCTAGCGGGGGGATCTACAATGAGCAGTTCTTC. This codes for CASSQASGGIYNEQFF.

This clone occurred once. V and J are TRBV11-3 and TRBJ2-2; no firm D call. The CDR3 runs 17 residues. Germline CDR1 SGHNT, CDR2 YENEEA. Trimming left V 4 bases short and J 0 bases short, with 15 bases between. Here the CDR3 reads CASSSDEGSSNTGELFF. The CDR3 nucleotides are TGTGCCAGCAGCTCCGACGAAGGCAGCTCGAACACCGGGGAGCTGTTTTTT. Based on the CDR3 plus reference TRBV11-3 and TRBJ2-2, the full variable domain is EAGVVQSPRYKIIEKKQPVAFWCNPISGHNTLYWYLQNLGQGPELLIRYENEEAVDDSQLPKDRFSAERLKGVDSTLKIQPAELGDSAVYLCASSSDEGSSNTGELFFGEGSRLTVL.

V usage is TRBV27 and J usage is TRBJ2-1; D is uncertain. Trimming took off 5 bases at V and 0 bases at J, with 5 bases between the two ends. The CDR3 runs 13 residues. The V gene's germline CDR1 is MNHEY and CDR2 SMNVEV (reference sequence). In nucleotides, the CDR3 is TGTGCCAGCAGTGGCAGCTCCTACAATGAGCAGTTCTTC. Residues: CASSGSSYNEQFF.

This clone was detected only once. For the CDR3, the DNA is TGTGCCAGCAGCGTAGATCTTACTGGGGAGCTGTTTTTT. Translated, it gives CASSVDLTGELFF. The rearrangement uses TRBV9 and TRBJ2-2; D unclear. Trimming removed 0 bases at V and 8 bases at J, with 8 bases between. Per germline, CDR1 SGDLS and CDR2 YYNGEE. This CDR3 has 13 amino acids.

The rearrangement joins TRBV7-2 to TRBJ1-5; 7 positions agree with TRBD1. The CDR3 is 14 amino acids. Germline V gene data show CDR1 as SGHTA and CDR2 as FQGNSA. V gave up 5 bases and J gave up 6 bases; unmatched junction bases: 7. The CDR3, as DNA: TGTGCCAGCAGCCAGACAGGGCACGGTCAGCCCCAGCATTTT. Translating it yields CASSQTGHGQPQHF.

CDR3 bases: TGTGCCAGCACCTACCTCGGCAGGGTTGGTGGGGGAGGCGAAGCTTTCTTT. Its translation is CASTYLGRVGGGGEAFF. The V call is TRBV28, the J call TRBJ1-1; weak D call: TRBD1 (5 bases). Germline lookup yields CDR1 MDHEN and CDR2 SYDVKM. With 7 bases removed from V and 8 bases from J, the gap between germline ends came to 29 bases. The CDR3 is 17 residues long.

This chain links TRBV10-3 with TRBJ2-7, with a possible D match to TRBD2 (5 bases). Trimming pared 0 bases from V and 3 bases from J, leaving 6 bases between. The CDR3 length is 13 residues. Germline V gene data show CDR1 as ENHRY and CDR2 as SYGVKD. This CDR3 is CAISESDYYEQYF. For the CDR3, the DNA is TGTGCCATCAGTGAGTCCGACTACTACGAGCAGTACTTC.

The chain employs TRBV7-3 and TRBJ2-1; possibly TRBD1 for D (5 bases). Trimming removed 7 bases at V and 7 bases at J, with 23 bases between. CDR1 is SGHTA and CDR2 is FQGTGA in the germline V gene. CDR3 size: 16 residues. The CDR3 spells CASTVMGEQGKNEQFF. The CDR3 DNA reads as TGTGCCAGCACCGTAATGGGCGAGCAGGGTAAAAATGAGCAGTTCTTC.

The count of this clone is one. The chain couples TRBV7-2 to TRBJ2-3, with TRBD2 matching over 7 bases. V lost 1 base and J lost 4; bases outside the gene matches: 8. The CDR3 is 16 residues long. Germline CDR1 reads SGHTA; CDR2 reads FQGNSA. DNA of the CDR3: TGTGCCAGCAGCTTAGATTTAGGGCGGGGGTCAGATACGCAGTATTTT. It yields the protein CASSLDLGRGSDTQYF.

On this clone itself: The sample contains more than one DNA sequence encoding this CDR3. The chain couples TRBV4-3 to TRBJ1-1, with D tentatively TRBD1 (6 bases). The V gene's germline CDR1 is LGHNA and CDR2 YSLEER. This CDR3 is 15 amino acids long. Deletions cut 0 bases from V and 1 base from J, with 9 bases between. The DNA of the CDR3 is TGCGCCAGCAGCCAAGATCGGGGGGCGAACACTGAAGCTTTCTTT. This gives the protein CASSQDRGANTEAFF.

This chain uses TRBV28 with TRBJ2-2; no clear D. The V and J ends lost 6 bases and 8 bases respectively, with 16 bases between them. This CDR3 contains 14 residues. Looked up from germline, CDR1 is MDHEN and CDR2 is SYDVKM. This CDR3 is CASSLVELKGELFF. Here the CDR3 DNA reads TGTGCCAGCAGCCTCGTAGAGCTGAAAGGGGAGCTGTTTTTT.